This is a list of T cell receptor beta chains from one sample in a study of blood T cell repertoires in COVID-19. Assay used: immunoSEQ multiplex PCR; TCRdb lists only in-frame clones, some missing. The top ten clones hold roughly 8.3% of a sample with approximately 530,000 clones, roughly 91% of them seen once. Sequencing used peripheral blood. These receptors all come from a woman between 50 and 59 years old with COVID-19, enrolled during active disease. CDR3s include the opening cysteine and the closing phenylalanine or tryptophan. D genes are given only for firm matches. The size of a clone is reported for some rows only, either as once, few or many, or as a class for expanded clones.

J gene	D gene	clone size	V gene	CDR3 DNA	CDR3 protein
TRBJ1-1	NA	NA	TRBV6-5	TGTGCCAGCAAGACCCAGGGAGGGTACACTGAAGCTTTCTTT	CASKTQGGYTEAFF
TRBJ1-1	NA	once	TRBV19	TGTGCCAGTAGTATCTACAGGGCAGGGAACACTGAAGCTTTCTTT	CASSIYRAGNTEAFF
TRBJ2-3	NA	NA	TRBV2	TGTGCCAGCGGCCTGGTGGCGGAGGAAAAAGATACGCAGTATTTT	CASGLVAEEKDTQYF
TRBJ1-2	NA	NA	TRBV6-6	TGTGCCAGCAGCCCCGCGGGGGAGTTCTATGGCTACACCTTC	CASSPAGEFYGYTF
TRBJ1-1	NA	NA	TRBV5-4	TGTGCCAGCAGCTTGGCCGGGGAAAGGGAAGCTTTCTTT	CASSLAGEREAFF
TRBJ1-3	NA	NA	TRBV4-2	TGTGCCAGCAGCCAAGATCTACCCGGTAGCTCTGGAAACACCATATATTTT	CASSQDLPGSSGNTIYF
TRBJ2-3	TRBD2	NA	TRBV20-1	TGCAGTGCTAAACTAGCGGATACGCAGTATTTT	CSAKLADTQYF
TRBJ1-6	TRBD1	NA	TRBV9	TGTGCCAGCAGCGGGACAGGCGACCCCAATTCACCCCTCCACTTT	CASSGTGDPNSPLHF
TRBJ2-7	NA	NA	TRBV11-2	TGTGCCAGCAGCTTAGTGGGCCGCCCGCATAGAGACGAGCAGTACTTC	CASSLVGRPHRDEQYF
TRBJ1-2	NA	NA	TRBV30	TGTGCCTCCCGGGTCGGTCCTAACTATGGCTACACCTTC	CASRVGPNYGYTF
TRBJ2-2	NA	NA	TRBV6-5	TGTGCCAGCAGTTTTAGGAACACCGGGGAGCTGTTTTTT	CASSFRNTGELFF